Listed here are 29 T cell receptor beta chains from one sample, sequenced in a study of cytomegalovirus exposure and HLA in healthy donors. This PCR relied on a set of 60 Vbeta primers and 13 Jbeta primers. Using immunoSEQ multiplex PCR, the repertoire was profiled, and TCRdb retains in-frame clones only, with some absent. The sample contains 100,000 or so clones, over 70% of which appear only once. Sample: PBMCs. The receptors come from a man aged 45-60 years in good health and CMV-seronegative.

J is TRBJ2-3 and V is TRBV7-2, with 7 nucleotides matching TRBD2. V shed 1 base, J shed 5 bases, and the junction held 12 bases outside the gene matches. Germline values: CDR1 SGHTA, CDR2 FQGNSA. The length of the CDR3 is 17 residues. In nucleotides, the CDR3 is TGTGCCAGCAGCTTAGTGGGCGGGAGAGTGGTAGGAGATACGCAGTATTTT. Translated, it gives CASSLVGGRVVGDTQYF.

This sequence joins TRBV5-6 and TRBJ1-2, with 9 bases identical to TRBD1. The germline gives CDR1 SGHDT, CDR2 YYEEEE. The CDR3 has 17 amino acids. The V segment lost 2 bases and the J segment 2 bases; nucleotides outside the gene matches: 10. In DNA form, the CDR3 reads TGTGCCAGCAGCTTTTATGGACAGGGGATCGCAAACTATGGCTACACCTTC. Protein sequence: CASSFYGQGIANYGYTF.

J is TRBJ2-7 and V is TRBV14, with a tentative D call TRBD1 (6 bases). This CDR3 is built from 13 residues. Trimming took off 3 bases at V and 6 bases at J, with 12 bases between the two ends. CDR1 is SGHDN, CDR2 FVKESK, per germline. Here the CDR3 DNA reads TGTGCCAGCAGCCATGCATCAGGGGCCGAGCAGTACTTC. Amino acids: CASSHASGAEQYF.

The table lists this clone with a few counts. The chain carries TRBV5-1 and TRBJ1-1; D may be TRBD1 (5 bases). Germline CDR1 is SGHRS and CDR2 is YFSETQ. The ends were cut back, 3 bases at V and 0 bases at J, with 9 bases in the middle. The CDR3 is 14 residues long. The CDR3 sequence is CASSSYRLNTEAFF. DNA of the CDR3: TGCGCCAGCAGCTCGTACAGGTTGAACACTGAAGCTTTCTTT.

CDR3 bases: TGTGCCAGCGCGCAGGGGGGTGAGCAGTTCTTC. This translates into CASAQGGEQFF. The chain joins TRBV6-6 to TRBJ2-1, with D perhaps matching TRBD1 (7 bases). From germline, CDR1 is MNHNY and CDR2 SVGAGI (reference sequence). V was trimmed by 8 bases and J by 9 bases, leaving 11 bases between them. The CDR3 is 11 amino acids.

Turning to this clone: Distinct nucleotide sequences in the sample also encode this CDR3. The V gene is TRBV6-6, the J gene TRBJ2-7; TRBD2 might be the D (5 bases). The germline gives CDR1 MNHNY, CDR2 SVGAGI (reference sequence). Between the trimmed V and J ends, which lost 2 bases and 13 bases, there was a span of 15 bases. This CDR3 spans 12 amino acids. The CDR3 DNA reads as TGTGCCAGCAGTTACGGACTGATAGGGCAATACTTC. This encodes CASSYGLIGQYF.

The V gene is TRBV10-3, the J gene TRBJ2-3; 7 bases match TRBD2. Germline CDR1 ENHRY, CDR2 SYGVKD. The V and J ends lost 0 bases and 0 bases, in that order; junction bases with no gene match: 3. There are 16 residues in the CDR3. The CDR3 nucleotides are TGTGCCATCAGTGAGTCAACTAGCGTGAGCACAGATACGCAGTATTTT. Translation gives CAISESTSVSTDTQYF.

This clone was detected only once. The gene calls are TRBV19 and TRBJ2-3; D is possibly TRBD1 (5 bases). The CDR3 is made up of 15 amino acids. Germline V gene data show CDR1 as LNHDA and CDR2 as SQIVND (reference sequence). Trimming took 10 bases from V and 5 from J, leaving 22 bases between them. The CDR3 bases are TGTGCCACCTCCATCGGCAGGGTTCGTGGAGATACGCAGTATTTT. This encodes CATSIGRVRGDTQYF.

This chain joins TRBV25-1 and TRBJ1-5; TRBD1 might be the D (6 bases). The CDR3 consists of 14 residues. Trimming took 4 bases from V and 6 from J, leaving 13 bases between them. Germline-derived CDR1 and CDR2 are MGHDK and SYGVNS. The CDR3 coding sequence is TGTGCCAGCAGTGCCAGACAGGAAGTTCAGCCCCAGCATTTT. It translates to CASSARQEVQPQHF.

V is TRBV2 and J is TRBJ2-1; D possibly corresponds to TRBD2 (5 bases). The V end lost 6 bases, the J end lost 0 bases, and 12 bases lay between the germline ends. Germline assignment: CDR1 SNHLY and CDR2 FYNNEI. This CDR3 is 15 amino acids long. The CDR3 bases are TGTGCCAGCAGGGTGGAGGTTAGCTCCTACAATGAGCAGTTCTTC. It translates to CASRVEVSSYNEQFF.

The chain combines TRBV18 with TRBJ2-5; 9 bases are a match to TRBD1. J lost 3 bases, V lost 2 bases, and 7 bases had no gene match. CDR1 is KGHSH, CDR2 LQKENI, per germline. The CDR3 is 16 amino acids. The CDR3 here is CASSPSDRGGEETQYF. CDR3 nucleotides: TGTGCCAGCTCACCAAGTGACAGGGGGGGAGAAGAGACCCAGTACTTC.

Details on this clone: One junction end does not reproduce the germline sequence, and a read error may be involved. DNA for the CDR3: TGTGCCAGCAGCCTGACTCATGGGGCGACAGCCTCCGACGAGCAGTACTTC. This translates into CASSLTHGATASDEQYF. The chain uses TRBV28 and TRBJ2-7, with a possible D match to TRBD1 (5 bases). The CDR3 covers 17 residues. CDR1 is MDHEN, CDR2 SYDVKM, per germline.

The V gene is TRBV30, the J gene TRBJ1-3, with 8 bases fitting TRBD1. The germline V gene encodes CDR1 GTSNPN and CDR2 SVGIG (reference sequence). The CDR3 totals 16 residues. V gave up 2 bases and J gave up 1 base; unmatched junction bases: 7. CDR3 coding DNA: TGTGCCTGGAGTACCGGACAGGGTCATTCTGGAAACACCATATATTTT. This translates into CAWSTGQGHSGNTIYF. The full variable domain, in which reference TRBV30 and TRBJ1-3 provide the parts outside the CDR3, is SQTIHQWPATLVQPVGSPLSLECTVEGTSNPNLYWYRQAAGRGLQLLFYSVGIGQISSEVPQNLSASRPQDRQFILSSKKLLLSDSGFYLCAWSTGQGHSGNTIYFGEGSWLTVV.

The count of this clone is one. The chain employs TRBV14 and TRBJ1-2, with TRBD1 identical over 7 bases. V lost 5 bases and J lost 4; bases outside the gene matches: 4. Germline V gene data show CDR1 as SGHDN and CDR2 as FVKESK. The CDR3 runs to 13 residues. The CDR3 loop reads CASSSTGPYGYTF. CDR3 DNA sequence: TGTGCCAGCAGCTCGACAGGGCCCTATGGCTACACCTTC.

Here the CDR3 reads CASRLSGTPIGSDTQYF. Here the CDR3 DNA reads TGTGCAAGTCGCCTCTCCGGGACACCCATAGGGTCAGATACGCAGTATTTT. The chain joins TRBV12-2 to TRBJ2-3; the DNA was not compared with TRBD1, the D call given in the table. TRBV12-2 is reported as a pseudogene. This CDR3 comprises 17 residues.

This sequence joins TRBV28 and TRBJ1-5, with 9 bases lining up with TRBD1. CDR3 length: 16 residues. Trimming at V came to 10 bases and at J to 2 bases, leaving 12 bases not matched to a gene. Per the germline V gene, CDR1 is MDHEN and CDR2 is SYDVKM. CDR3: CATDRGIMGGNQPQHF. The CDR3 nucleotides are TGTGCCACGGACAGGGGAATAATGGGTGGCAATCAGCCCCAGCATTTT. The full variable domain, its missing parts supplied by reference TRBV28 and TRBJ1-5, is DVKVTQSSRYLVKRTGEKVFLECVQDMDHENMFWYRQDPGLGLRLIYFSYDVKMKEKGDIPEGYSVSREKKERFSLILESASTNQTSMYLCATDRGIMGGNQPQHFGDGTRLSIL.

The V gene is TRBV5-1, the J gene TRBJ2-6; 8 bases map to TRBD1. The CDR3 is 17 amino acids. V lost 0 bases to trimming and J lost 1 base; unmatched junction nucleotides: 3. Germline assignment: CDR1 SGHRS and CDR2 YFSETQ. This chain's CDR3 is CASSLVQGGSGANVLTF. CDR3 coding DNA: TGCGCCAGCAGCTTGGTACAGGGGGGTTCTGGGGCCAACGTCCTGACTTTC.

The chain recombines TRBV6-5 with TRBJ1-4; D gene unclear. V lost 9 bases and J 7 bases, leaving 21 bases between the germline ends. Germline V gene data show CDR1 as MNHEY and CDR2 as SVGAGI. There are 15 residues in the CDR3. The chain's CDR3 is CASSPYGPRVEKLFF. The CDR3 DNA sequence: TGTGCCAGTTCACCTTATGGGCCTCGAGTTGAAAAACTGTTTTTT.

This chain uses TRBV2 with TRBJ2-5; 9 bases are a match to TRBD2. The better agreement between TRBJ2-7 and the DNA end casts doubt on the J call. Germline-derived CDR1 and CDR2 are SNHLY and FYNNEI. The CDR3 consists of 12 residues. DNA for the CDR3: TGTGCCAGCATAGCGGGAGTTGGCGAGCAGTACTTC. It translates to CASIAGVGEQYF.

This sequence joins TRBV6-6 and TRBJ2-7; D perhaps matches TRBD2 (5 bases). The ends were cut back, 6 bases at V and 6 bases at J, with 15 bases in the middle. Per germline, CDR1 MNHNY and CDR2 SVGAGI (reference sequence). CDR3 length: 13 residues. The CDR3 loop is CASSEIRGSEQYF. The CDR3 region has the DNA TGTGCCAGCAGCGAGATCCGAGGGAGCGAGCAGTACTTC.

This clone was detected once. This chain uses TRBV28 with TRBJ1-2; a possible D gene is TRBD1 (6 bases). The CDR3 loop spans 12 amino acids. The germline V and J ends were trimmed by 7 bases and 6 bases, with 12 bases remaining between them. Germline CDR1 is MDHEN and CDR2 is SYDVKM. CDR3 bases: TGTGCCAGCAATACAGGGAGAGATGGCTACACCTTC. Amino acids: CASNTGRDGYTF.

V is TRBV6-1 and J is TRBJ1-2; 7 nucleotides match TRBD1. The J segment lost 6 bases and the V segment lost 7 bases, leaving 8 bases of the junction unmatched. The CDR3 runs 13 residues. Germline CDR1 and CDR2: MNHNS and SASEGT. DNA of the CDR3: TGTGCCAGCAACCCGACAGGGAGAGATGGCTACACCTTC. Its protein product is CASNPTGRDGYTF.

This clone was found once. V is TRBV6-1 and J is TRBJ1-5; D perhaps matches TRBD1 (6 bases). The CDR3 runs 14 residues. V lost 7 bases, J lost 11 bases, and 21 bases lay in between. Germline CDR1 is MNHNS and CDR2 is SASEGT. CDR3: CASTNDRRKEAQHF. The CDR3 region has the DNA TGTGCCAGCACAAACGACAGGCGGAAGGAGGCCCAGCATTTT.

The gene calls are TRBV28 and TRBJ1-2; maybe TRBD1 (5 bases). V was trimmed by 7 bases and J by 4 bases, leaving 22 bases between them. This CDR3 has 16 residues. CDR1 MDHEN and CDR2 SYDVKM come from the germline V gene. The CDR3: CASNHHGAGILYGYTF. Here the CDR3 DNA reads TGTGCCAGCAATCATCATGGGGCAGGTATACTCTATGGCTACACCTTC.

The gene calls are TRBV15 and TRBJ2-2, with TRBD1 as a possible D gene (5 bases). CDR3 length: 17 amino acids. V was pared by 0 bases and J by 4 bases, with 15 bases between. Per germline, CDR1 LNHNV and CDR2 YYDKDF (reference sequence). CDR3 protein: CATSRDERGWVTGELFF. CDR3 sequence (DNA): TGTGCCACCAGCAGAGATGAAAGGGGATGGGTCACCGGGGAGCTGTTTTTT.

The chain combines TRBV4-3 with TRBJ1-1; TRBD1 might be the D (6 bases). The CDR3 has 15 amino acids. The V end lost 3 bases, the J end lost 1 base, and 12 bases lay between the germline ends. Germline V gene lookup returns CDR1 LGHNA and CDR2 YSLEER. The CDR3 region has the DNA TGCGCCAGCAGCCAGGGATGGACAGCGAACACTGAAGCTTTCTTT. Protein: CASSQGWTANTEAFF.

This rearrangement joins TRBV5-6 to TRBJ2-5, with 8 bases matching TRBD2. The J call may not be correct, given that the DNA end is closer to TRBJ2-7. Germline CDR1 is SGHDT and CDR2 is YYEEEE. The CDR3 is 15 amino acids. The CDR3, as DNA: TGTGCCAGCAGCTTGAGCGAGCGGGAGTTCTACGAGCAGTACTTC. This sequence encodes CASSLSEREFYEQYF.

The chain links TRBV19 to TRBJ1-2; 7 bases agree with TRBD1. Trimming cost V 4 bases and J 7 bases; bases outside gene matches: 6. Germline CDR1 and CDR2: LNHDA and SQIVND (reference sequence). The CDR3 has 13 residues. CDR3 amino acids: CASSTGGQSGYTF. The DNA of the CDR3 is TGTGCCAGTAGTACAGGGGGGCAGAGTGGCTACACCTTC.

The chain's CDR3 is CASGGAYEQYF. The CDR3 DNA reads TGTGCCAGCGGAGGGGCCTACGAGCAGTACTTC. The gene calls are TRBV2 and TRBJ2-7, with D possibly being TRBD2 (6 bases). The CDR3 spans 11 residues. Germline V gene lookup returns CDR1 SNHLY and CDR2 FYNNEI. Trimming cost V 8 bases and J 2 bases, with 7 bases left between them. The whole variable domain, filled in from reference TRBV2 and TRBJ2-7, reads EPEVTQTPSHQVTQMGQEVILRCVPISNHLYFYWYRQILGQKVEFLVSFYNNEISEKSEIFDDQFSVERPDGSNFTLKIRSTKLEDSAMYFCASGGAYEQYFGPGTRLTVT.